Listed here are 29 T cell receptor beta chains from one sample, sequenced in a study of T cells in Graves' hyperthyroidism and ophthalmopathy. Authors of the study amplified TCR beta CDR3 regions from RNA transcripts. When the TCR CDR3 underwent first-round RT-PCR, the HTBI primer set was used. Each CDR3 protein gets one entry after TCRdb re-called the multiplex PCR reads with MiXCR. The profile shows roughly 380,000 distinct CDR3 sequences, 19% of them singletons. Specimen: blood. The receptor source for this set is a woman aged 18-29 years with Graves' hyperthyroidism.

Many counts were recorded for this clonotype. This sequence joins TRBV28 and TRBJ2-7; 8 bases match TRBD1. Germline CDR1 reads MDHEN; CDR2 reads SYDVKM. V lost 2 bases to trimming and J lost 5 bases; unmatched junction nucleotides: 8. The CDR3 is 15 residues long. CDR3 amino acids: CASSLETGGQDEQYF. DNA of the CDR3: TGTGCCAGCAGTTTAGAAACAGGGGGGCAAGACGAGCAGTACTTC. Complete variable domain (other parts from reference TRBV28 and TRBJ2-7): DVKVTQSSRYLVKRTGEKVFLECVQDMDHENMFWYRQDPGLGLRLIYFSYDVKMKEKGDIPEGYSVSREKKERFSLILESASTNQTSMYLCASSLETGGQDEQYFGPGTRLTVT.

This clonotype has ten or more counts. The rearrangement joins TRBV4-2 to TRBJ2-3; 9 nucleotides line up with TRBD2. Germline V CDR1 and CDR2: LGHNA, YNFKEQ. The trim removed 0 bases at V and 4 bases at J, leaving 2 bases unmatched. The CDR3 has 15 amino acids. This CDR3 reads CASSQERGGPDTQYF. As DNA, the CDR3 is TGTGCCAGCAGCCAAGAGCGGGGGGGCCCAGATACGCAGTATTTT.

The chain is built from TRBV20-1 and TRBJ1-2; 7 positions match TRBD1. J was trimmed by 4 bases and V by 3 bases; bases with no gene match: 5. The CDR3 loop spans 13 amino acids. The germline V gene has CDR1 DFQATT and CDR2 SNEGSKA (reference sequence). CDR3: CSASSWDSYGYTF. The CDR3 bases are TGCAGTGCTAGTAGTTGGGACAGCTATGGCTACACCTTC.

As regards this clonotype: A single base separates this from a much larger clone, so it may be a read error. The chain carries TRBV7-2 and TRBJ1-1; D perhaps matches TRBD1 (6 bases). There are 15 residues in the CDR3. The germline CDR1 and CDR2 sequences are SGHTA and FQGNSA. This chain's CDR3 is CASSRVGGVPTEACF. The DNA of the CDR3 is TGTGCCAGCAGTCGAGTAGGGGGAGTGCCCACTGAAGCTTGCTTT.

In this sample, this clonotype turned up many times. The CDR3: CSVGDSYEQYF. The CDR3 DNA is TGCAGCGTTGGAGACAGCTACGAGCAGTACTTC. J is TRBJ2-7 and V is TRBV29-1; weak D call: TRBD1 (5 bases). V was cut by 4 bases and J by 3 bases, with 7 bases left in between. The CDR3 contains 11 residues. Germline V gene data show CDR1 as SQVTM and CDR2 as ANQGSEA.

The chain links TRBV15 to TRBJ1-5, with D unclear. The CDR3 totals 17 residues. The ends were cut back, 1 base at V and 0 bases at J, with 13 bases in the middle. Germline V gives CDR1 LNHNV, CDR2 YYDKDF (reference sequence). CDR3: CATSRVGSTISNQPQHF. CDR3 DNA: TGTGCCACCAGCAGAGTCGGCAGCACCATTAGCAATCAGCCCCAGCATTTT.

This clonotype was seen at least ten times. The chain links TRBV6-4 to TRBJ1-2; 7 bases are shared with TRBD1. The CDR3 spans 19 residues. J lost 1 base, V lost 1 base, and 15 bases had no gene match. Germline-derived CDR1 and CDR2 are MRHNA and SNTAGT. The CDR3: CASSDWYRGRNGFNYGYTF. DNA for the CDR3: TGTGCCAGCAGTGACTGGTACAGGGGAAGAAACGGTTTTAACTATGGCTACACCTTC.

The rearrangement joins TRBV19 to TRBJ1-5; 9 bases map to TRBD1. The CDR3 extends over 16 amino acids. In germline, CDR1 is LNHDA, CDR2 SQIVND (reference sequence). V was pared by 3 bases and J by 6 bases, with 9 bases of the junction left unmatched. CDR3 loop: CASSMGAGQGSQPQHF. The CDR3 DNA sequence: TGTGCCAGTAGTATGGGAGCGGGACAGGGTAGTCAGCCCCAGCATTTT. The full variable domain, with the rest looked up from reference TRBV19 and TRBJ1-5, is DGGITQSPKYLFRKEGQNVTLSCEQNLNHDAMYWYRQDPGQGLRLIYYSQIVNDFQKGDIAEGYSVSREKKESFPLTVTSAQKNPTAFYLCASSMGAGQGSQPQHFGDGTRLSIL.

The chain links TRBV2 to TRBJ2-5, with 9 bases fitting TRBD2. V shed 6 bases, J shed 1 base, and the junction held 12 bases outside the gene matches. This CDR3 has 17 amino acids. The germline CDR1 and CDR2 sequences are SNHLY and FYNNEI. CDR3 residues: CASRGEAGGFLQETQYF. In DNA, the CDR3 is TGTGCCAGCAGGGGAGAAGCGGGGGGTTTCCTCCAAGAGACCCAGTACTTC.

In its sample, this clonotype was seen many times. This sequence joins TRBV6-1 and TRBJ2-7; D uncertain. The CDR3 has 14 amino acids. Deletions cut 6 bases from V and 2 bases from J, with 14 bases between. Germline-derived CDR1 and CDR2 are MNHNS and SASEGT. The CDR3 region has the DNA TGTGCCAGCAGGTTCGGTGAAGGGCCCTACGAGCAGTACTTC. It specifies CASRFGEGPYEQYF.

This clonotype has at least ten counts. The V call is TRBV5-1, the J call TRBJ1-1, with D perhaps matching TRBD1 (6 bases). V lost 4 bases, J lost 4 bases, and 17 bases lay in between. Per germline, CDR1 SGHRS and CDR2 YFSETQ. This CDR3 contains 15 residues. For the CDR3, the DNA is TGCGCCAGCAGCCTATTCCTCAGGGGAGGCACTGAAGCTTTCTTT. Its protein product is CASSLFLRGGTEAFF.

V is TRBV3-1 and J is TRBJ2-5, with TRBD2 identical over 8 bases. The CDR3 is made up of 14 amino acids. Germline CDR1 LGHDT, CDR2 YNNKEL (reference sequence). Trimming at V came to 4 bases and at J to 5 bases, leaving 6 bases not matched to a gene. Here the CDR3 DNA reads TGTGCCAGCAGCCCCCGGGGGGGAATGGAGACCCAGTACTTC. This encodes CASSPRGGMETQYF.

This clonotype was detected a few times. The J gene is TRBJ1-2, the V gene TRBV18; TRBD1 matches 8 bases. Trimming removed 5 bases from V and 5 bases from J; junction bases left unmatched: 4. The CDR3 has 13 amino acids. CDR1 and CDR2 (germline): KGHSH, LQKENI. The CDR3 DNA follows: TGTGCCAGCTCATCGGACAGGGCTTATGGCTACACCTTC. Residues: CASSSDRAYGYTF.

This clonotype was counted many times. J is TRBJ2-7 and V is TRBV11-2, with 8 bases identical to TRBD2. V gave up 5 bases and J gave up 1 base; unmatched junction bases: 13. Germline CDR1 reads SGHAT; CDR2 reads FQNNGV. The length of the CDR3 is 17 residues. CDR3 amino acids: CASSIVVTSGPSYEQYF. CDR3 bases: TGTGCCAGCAGCATAGTCGTCACTAGCGGACCTTCCTACGAGCAGTACTTC.

V gene TRBV5-1 combines with J gene TRBJ2-7; TRBD2 matches 7 bases. The CDR3 consists of 15 residues. The junction had 7 bases not matched to a gene; V was cut back by 2 bases and J by 2 bases. Germline loops: CDR1 SGHRS, CDR2 YFSETQ. The chain's CDR3 is CASSLAGRTPYEQYF. The CDR3 DNA sequence: TGCGCCAGCAGCTTAGCGGGGCGGACCCCCTACGAGCAGTACTTC.

This clonotype was found a few times. The chain combines TRBV11-2 with TRBJ2-2, with 7 bases identical to TRBD1. The germline gives CDR1 SGHAT, CDR2 FQNNGV. V shed 5 bases, J shed 7 bases, and the junction held 16 bases outside the gene matches. This CDR3 spans 17 amino acids. The CDR3 DNA follows: TGTGCCAGCAGCCCGACAGGGACACGTGGGCTGGTCGGGGAGCTGTTTTTT. This sequence encodes CASSPTGTRGLVGELFF.

This clonotype was recorded at least ten times. V is TRBV30 and J is TRBJ2-7, with D possibly TRBD2 on 6 matching bases. CDR1 is GTSNPN and CDR2 is SVGIG in the germline V gene (reference sequence). This CDR3 has 11 residues. The germline V and J ends were trimmed by 4 bases and 2 bases, with 6 bases remaining between them. The CDR3 DNA reads TGTGCCTGGAAGCGGGCCTACGAGCAGTACTTC. Translation: CAWKRAYEQYF.

This clonotype has only a few counts. This may stem from a read error, because a much larger clone lies one nucleotide away. The gene calls are TRBV7-8 and TRBJ1-1; weak D call: TRBD1 (5 bases). The CDR3 loop spans 13 amino acids. The germline CDR1 and CDR2 sequences are SGHVS and FQNEAQ. CDR3: CASSIQWGTEACF. The CDR3 coding sequence is TGTGCCAGCAGCATCCAATGGGGGACTGAAGCTTGCTTT.

This clonotype occurred many times. The chain has TRBV7-9 and TRBJ1-1, with D uncertain. The CDR3 runs to 15 residues. Germline V gene data show CDR1 as SEHNR and CDR2 as FQNEAQ (reference sequence). V lost 5 bases and J lost 6, with 19 bases in between. DNA of the CDR3: TGTGCCAGCAGCGATCGACCGCCCCTCGACGCTGAAGCTTTCTTT. This sequence encodes CASSDRPPLDAEAFF.

The chain combines TRBV20-1 with TRBJ1-5; 7 positions match TRBD1. The CDR3 runs to 15 residues. The germline gives CDR1 DFQATT, CDR2 SNEGSKA (reference sequence). The trim removed 3 bases at V and 2 bases at J, leaving 7 bases unmatched. CDR3 amino acids: CSASKDRSRNQPQHF. In DNA, the CDR3 is TGCAGTGCTAGTAAGGACAGGAGTCGCAATCAGCCCCAGCATTTT.

This clonotype was counted many times. The V call is TRBV5-1, the J call TRBJ1-2; 7 bases line up with TRBD1. Per germline, CDR1 SGHRS and CDR2 YFSETQ. V shed 4 bases, J shed 2 bases, and the junction held 5 bases outside the gene matches. The CDR3 covers 14 residues. The CDR3 DNA follows: TGCGCCAGCAGCGCGACAGGGTTAAACTATGGCTACACCTTC. It yields the protein CASSATGLNYGYTF. Looking up the rest from reference TRBV5-1 and TRBJ1-2 gives the full variable domain: KAGVTQTPRYLIKTRGQQVTLSCSPISGHRSVSWYQQTPGQGLQFLFEYFSETQRNKGNFPGRFSGRQFSNSRSEMNVSTLELGDSALYLCASSATGLNYGYTFGSGTRLTVV.

The sample holds many counts of this clonotype. V usage is TRBV5-1 and J usage is TRBJ2-2; 11 nucleotides line up with TRBD2. CDR1 and CDR2 (germline): SGHRS, YFSETQ. This CDR3 spans 19 amino acids. Germline trimming cut 0 bases from V and 0 bases from J; bases unmatched to any gene: 7. This chain's CDR3 is CASSLALAGGSTNTGELFF. CDR3 in DNA: TGCGCCAGCAGCTTGGCCCTAGCGGGGGGATCTACGAACACCGGGGAGCTGTTTTTT.

This clonotype was recorded at least ten times. J is TRBJ2-5 and V is TRBV4-1, with 7 bases identical to TRBD2. Looked up from germline, CDR1 is MGHRA and CDR2 is YSYEKL. This CDR3 is built from 14 residues. Germline trimming cut 4 bases from V and 2 bases from J; bases unmatched to any gene: 4. The CDR3 region has the DNA TGCGCCAGCAGCCGGGGAGGGTCGCAAGAGACCCAGTACTTC. Its translation: CASSRGGSQETQYF.

This clonotype was detected many times. The gene calls are TRBV15 and TRBJ1-2; 8 bases align to TRBD1. The CDR3 is 15 amino acids. The germline CDR1 and CDR2 sequences are LNHNV and YYDKDF (reference sequence). After removal of 4 bases from V and 8 bases from J, the junction contained 12 bases not matched to a gene. CDR3 DNA: TGTGCCACCAGCATCGGGACAGGCCCTGAGCGCGGCTACACCTTC. Protein sequence: CATSIGTGPERGYTF.

This clonotype was seen ten or more times. The gene calls are TRBV29-1 and TRBJ1-2; 8 bases agree with TRBD1. There are 11 residues in the CDR3. The V and J ends lost 6 bases and 7 bases, in that order; junction bases with no gene match: 4. Per the germline V gene, CDR1 is SQVTM and CDR2 is ANQGSEA. The DNA for the CDR3 is TGCAGCGTCGGGACAGGTTCTGGCTACACCTTC. It is translated as CSVGTGSGYTF.

This clonotype has at least ten counts. The chain joins TRBV5-4 to TRBJ1-2, with D maybe TRBD1 (5 bases). CDR1 is SGHNT and CDR2 is YYREEE in the germline V gene (reference sequence). This CDR3 region has 14 residues. V gave up 5 bases and J gave up 3 bases, with 14 bases separating them. This CDR3 is CASSGTGLDYGYTF. In DNA form, the CDR3 reads TGTGCCAGCAGTGGGACCGGTCTCGACTATGGCTACACCTTC.

This clonotype was detected ten times or more. This chain joins TRBV28 and TRBJ2-7; D perhaps matches TRBD1 (6 bases). The CDR3 length is 13 residues. Deletions cut 7 bases from V and 5 bases from J, with 15 bases between. Germline CDR1 is MDHEN and CDR2 is SYDVKM. The chain's CDR3 is CASIGQGFHEQYF. The CDR3 nucleotides read TGTGCCAGCATTGGGCAGGGGTTCCACGAGCAGTACTTC.

This clonotype has at least ten counts. The chain is built from TRBV27 and TRBJ1-2; D is possibly TRBD1 (6 bases). In germline, CDR1 is MNHEY, CDR2 SMNVEV (reference sequence). V was shortened by 4 bases and J by 7 bases, with 16 bases between the two germline ends. The CDR3 has 14 amino acids. CDR3 DNA sequence: TGTGCCAGCAGTTCCGCCGGGGGGGCGCGTGGCTACACCTTC. Residues: CASSSAGGARGYTF.

This clonotype has at least ten counts. V usage is TRBV2 and J usage is TRBJ2-4; D perhaps matches TRBD1 (5 bases). Germline V gives CDR1 SNHLY, CDR2 FYNNEI. CDR3 length equals 14 residues. Trimming shortened V by 7 bases and J by 6 bases, and 16 bases separated the two germline ends. The CDR3 nucleotides read TGTGCCAGCAACTTAGTAGGCAGGGTAAACATTCAGTACTTC. Residues: CASNLVGRVNIQYF.